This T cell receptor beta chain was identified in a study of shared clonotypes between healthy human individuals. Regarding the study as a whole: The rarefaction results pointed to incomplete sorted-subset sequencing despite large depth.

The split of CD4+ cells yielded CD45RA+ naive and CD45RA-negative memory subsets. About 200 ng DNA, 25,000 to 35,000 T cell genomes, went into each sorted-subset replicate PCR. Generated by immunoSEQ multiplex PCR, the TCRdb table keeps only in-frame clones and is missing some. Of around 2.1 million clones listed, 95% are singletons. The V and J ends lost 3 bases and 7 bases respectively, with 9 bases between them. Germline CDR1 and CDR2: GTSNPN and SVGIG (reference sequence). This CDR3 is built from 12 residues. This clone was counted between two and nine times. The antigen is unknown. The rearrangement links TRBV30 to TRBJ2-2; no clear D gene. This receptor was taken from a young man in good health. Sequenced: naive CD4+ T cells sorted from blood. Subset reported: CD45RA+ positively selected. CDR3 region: CAWRPRSGELFF. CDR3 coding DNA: TGTGCCTGGAGGCCCAGGAGCGGGGAGCTGTTTTTT.